Below are 22 T cell receptor beta chains sequenced from a single sample in a study of T cells expressing NK-cell markers. After re-calling the 5' RACE reads, TCRdb lists one entry per CDR3 protein, DNA absent. The sample has a few hundred thousand distinct CDR3 sequences. The sample comprised blood T cells: a sorted CD56 or NKG2C T cell subset, CD4+ or CD8+ T cells, or bulk PBMC T cells (not recorded which). These receptors originate from a man aged 18 to 30 in good health.

The chain couples TRBV6-5 to TRBJ2-1. CDR1 MNHEY and CDR2 SVGAGI come from the germline V gene. This CDR3 contains 16 residues. The CDR3 region is CASSYGGTSSYNEQFF.

The chain combines TRBV30 with TRBJ2-3; the TCRdb call, TRBD2, lacks DNA for checking. The germline V gene encodes CDR1 GTSNPN and CDR2 SVGIG (reference sequence). The CDR3 is 14 residues long. This CDR3 reads CAWSGGTKTDTQYF.

The chain uses TRBV9 and TRBJ1-1; there is no DNA to check the TCRdb D call of TRBD1. Germline CDR1 is SGDLS and CDR2 is YYNGEE. The CDR3 loop spans 13 amino acids. CDR3 residues: CASSVTGLTEAFF.

V and J are TRBV7-2 and TRBJ2-1; the TCRdb call, TRBD1, lacks DNA for checking. The germline V gene encodes CDR1 SGHTA and CDR2 FQGNSA. The CDR3 loop spans 15 amino acids. The CDR3 sequence: CASSFADRPGDEQFF.

This sequence joins TRBV5-4 and TRBJ2-3; TCRdb's assignment of TRBD2 cannot be checked, as there is no DNA. The CDR3 contains 15 residues. Germline V gene lookup returns CDR1 SGHNT and CDR2 YYREEE (reference sequence). CDR3 amino acids: CASSLVGGPSDTQYF.

The CDR3 here is CASSPQSGQGLSGELFF. The chain is built from TRBV7-9 and TRBJ2-2; TCRdb lists TRBD1, though no DNA is available to test this call. Per germline, CDR1 SEHNR and CDR2 FQNEAQ (reference sequence). The CDR3 sequence is 17 residues long.

The genes are TRBV7-2 and TRBJ2-7; without DNA, the TCRdb call of TRBD2 cannot be checked. The CDR3 consists of 17 residues. CDR1 and CDR2 (germline): SGHTA, FQGNSA. The CDR3 region is CASSLGSGRLAVYEQYF.

V usage is TRBV20-1 and J usage is TRBJ2-7; TCRdb reports TRBD2, a call that lacks DNA to check it against. The CDR3 extends over 18 amino acids. Germline CDR1 reads DFQATT; CDR2 reads SNEGSKA (reference sequence). CDR3 sequence reads: CSGGATGTSGRARYEQYF.

The chain employs TRBV24-1 and TRBJ2-5; TCRdb's D gene call, TRBD2, goes unchecked for lack of DNA. CDR1 KGHDR and CDR2 SFDVKD come from the germline V gene. CDR3 size: 13 residues. The CDR3 is CATRTSGQETQYF.

CDR3 region: CSAVTLSTDTQYF. This chain joins TRBV20-1 and TRBJ2-3. Germline V CDR1 and CDR2: DFQATT, SNEGSKA (reference sequence). There are 13 residues in the CDR3.

The rearrangement uses TRBV24-1 and TRBJ1-2. The V gene's germline CDR1 is KGHDR and CDR2 SFDVKD. The CDR3 length is 14 residues. CDR3 region: CATSETSPDYGYTF.

The CDR3 reads CASSLYQSGQGAQYF. V is TRBV7-6 and J is TRBJ2-5; without DNA, the TCRdb call of TRBD1 cannot be checked. The germline CDR1 and CDR2 sequences are SGHVS and FNYEAQ. The CDR3 is 15 residues long.

This sequence joins TRBV12-3 or TRBV12-4 and TRBJ2-3; TCRdb outputs TRBD1, but without DNA this stays unchecked. This CDR3 is 16 amino acids long. CDR3 region: CASSLRGLGNTDTQYF.

CDR3 sequence reads: CASSLQMGADTQYF. The V gene is TRBV7-3, the J gene TRBJ2-3; TCRdb calls TRBD2, which cannot be checked without DNA. The CDR3 consists of 14 residues. Germline CDR1 SGHTA, CDR2 FQGTGA.

The chain uses TRBV7-8 and TRBJ1-1; TCRdb calls TRBD1, which cannot be checked without DNA. CDR3 size: 13 residues. Germline V gives CDR1 SGHVS, CDR2 FQNEAQ. CDR3 sequence: CASSLSGGGEAFF.

CDR3 sequence: CATSDSEWPGNTIYF. The gene calls are TRBV24-1 and TRBJ1-3. CDR1 and CDR2 (germline): KGHDR, SFDVKD. The CDR3 is 15 amino acids.

The CDR3 is CASSPKYGTEKHF. This chain joins TRBV3-1 and TRBJ1-5; the D call of TRBD1 rests on TCRdb alone, since no DNA is present to check it. Germline lookup yields CDR1 LGHDT and CDR2 YNNKEL (reference sequence). This CDR3 spans 13 amino acids.

V and J are TRBV12-3 or TRBV12-4 and TRBJ2-3; the TCRdb D gene call, TRBD1, has no DNA to confirm it. The CDR3 sequence is 14 residues long. CDR3 residues: CASSLGTGADTQYF.

The V call is TRBV24-1, the J call TRBJ2-5; the D call of TRBD2 rests on TCRdb alone, since no DNA is present to check it. The CDR3 is made up of 19 amino acids. The germline V gene has CDR1 KGHDR and CDR2 SFDVKD. CDR3: CATSDLQGTSGILQETQYF.

V and J are TRBV12-3 or TRBV12-4 and TRBJ2-2; the TCRdb D gene call, TRBD2, has no DNA to confirm it. The CDR3 sequence is 16 residues long. The CDR3 protein is CASSRLAGGPGGELFF.

V usage is TRBV6-5 and J usage is TRBJ1-3; TCRdb selects TRBD1, and the lack of DNA leaves this call unchecked. The CDR3 length is 16 residues. Per the germline V gene, CDR1 is MNHEY and CDR2 is SVGAGI. The CDR3: CASSYTNGQGRDTIYF.

The chain is built from TRBV4-3 and TRBJ2-3; checking the TCRdb D call of TRBD1 is not possible without DNA. Germline loops: CDR1 LGHNA, CDR2 YSLEER. CDR3 length: 18 amino acids. CDR3 sequence: CASSQDHIRGDSTDTQYF.